This entry is about one T cell receptor beta chain. The record originates from a study of neoadjuvant anti-PD-1 for oral cavity cancer. In the study overall: Patients without progression got a fourth dose around day 43.

Patients had newly diagnosed, untreated stage II-IVA oral cavity squamous cell carcinoma. CDR3 length: 14 amino acids. CDR1 is LNHDA, CDR2 SQIVND, per germline (reference sequence). Trimming cost V 5 bases and J 11 bases; bases outside gene matches: 12. Sequenced by immunoSEQ multiplex PCR; TCRdb stores in-frame clones only, minus some. Here the sample spans over 10,000 clones, 65% being singletons. This receptor was identified in a person aged 35 to 85 with oral cavity squamous cell carcinoma. J is TRBJ1-1 and V is TRBV19; TRBD1 matches 9 bases. This specimen was PBMCs, taken before nivolumab (anti-PD-1) treatment. CDR3 region: CASSHGTGPNEAFF. For the CDR3, the DNA is TGTGCCAGTAGTCATGGGACAGGGCCGAACGAGGCTTTCTTT.